Given below is one T cell receptor (beta chain) in context. One entry per CDR3 protein results from TCRdb running MiXCR on the RT-PCR reads. This table holds more than 400,000 distinct CDR3 sequences, around 9.9% found once. This sample is part of a study of response to subunit inactivated influenza vaccine. From germline, CDR1 is MNHEY and CDR2 SVGAGI. This CDR3 comprises 15 residues. Trimming cost V 2 bases and J 6 bases, with 13 bases left between them. The clonotype was recovered from a man between 50 and 59 years old who received an inactivated influenza vaccine. Sequencing was performed on PBMCs from blood, taken about 40 days after vaccination. The chain joins TRBV6-5 to TRBJ2-2, with a weak D call TRBD2 (5 bases). CDR3 coding DNA: TGTGCCAGCAGTTACCGGGCTCTAGCCCCCGGGGAGCTGTTTTTT. Its protein is CASSYRALAPGELFF.